The next 8 T cell receptor beta chains were all read from a single sample in a study of cytomegalovirus exposure and HLA in healthy donors. Use of 60 Vbeta and 13 Jbeta primers characterized the PCR. Sequencing used immunoSEQ multiplex PCR; TCRdb keeps in-frame clones, though not all of them. The sample has 130,000 to 150,000 clones; roughly 77% are singletons. The specimen sequenced was PBMCs. The source of these receptors is a female donor in good health and CMV-seronegative.

Only one count was recorded for this clone. The CDR3: CAITSTGGTGELFF. As DNA, the CDR3 is TGTGCCATCACGTCGACAGGGGGGACCGGGGAGCTGTTTTTT. The chain joins TRBV10-3 to TRBJ2-2; 9 bases fit TRBD1. Germline lookup yields CDR1 ENHRY and CDR2 SYGVKD. With 7 bases clipped from V and 5 bases from J, the junction kept 5 bases outside the gene matches. The length of the CDR3 is 14 residues.

V gene TRBV7-2 combines with J gene TRBJ1-2; D is uncertain. Germline V gene lookup returns CDR1 SGHTA and CDR2 FQGNSA. The V and J ends lost 1 base and 1 base respectively, with 10 bases between them. The CDR3 is 15 residues long. Here the CDR3 DNA reads TGTGCCAGCAGCTTAGATGCAGCGATTAACTATGGCTACACCTTC. It yields the protein CASSLDAAINYGYTF.

The chain couples TRBV7-8 to TRBJ1-1; D is possibly TRBD1 (5 bases). CDR1 and CDR2 (germline): SGHVS, FQNEAQ. The V gene lost 0 bases and the J gene lost 5 bases, with 13 bases spanning the gap. The CDR3 has 15 amino acids. The CDR3 protein is CASSLARQGGTEAFF. In DNA form, the CDR3 reads TGTGCCAGCAGCTTAGCCCGGCAGGGAGGGACTGAAGCTTTCTTT.

This rearrangement joins TRBV9 to TRBJ1-1; possibly TRBD1 for D (5 bases). This CDR3 region has 15 residues. With 0 bases removed from V and 7 bases from J, the gap between germline ends came to 16 bases. The germline V gene encodes CDR1 SGDLS and CDR2 YYNGEE. CDR3 amino acids: CASSVAAPGRNEAFF. The CDR3 nucleotides are TGTGCCAGCAGCGTAGCAGCTCCAGGGCGGAATGAAGCTTTCTTT.

The chain is built from TRBV5-1 and TRBJ2-1; 7 bases align to TRBD1. This CDR3 spans 12 amino acids. V shed 4 bases, J shed 10 bases, and the junction held 5 bases outside the gene matches. The germline gives CDR1 SGHRS, CDR2 YFSETQ. The CDR3 reads CASSTDRVEQFF. The CDR3, as DNA: TGCGCCAGCAGCACCGACAGGGTCGAGCAGTTCTTC.

The V call is TRBV10-3, the J call TRBJ1-2, with unresolved D. Trimming took 0 bases from V and 6 from J, leaving 11 bases between them. Germline CDR1 ENHRY, CDR2 SYGVKD. The CDR3 contains 14 residues. The chain's CDR3 is CAISESIGRDGYTF. The CDR3 DNA follows: TGTGCCATCAGTGAGTCAATAGGGAGGGATGGCTACACCTTC.

DNA for the CDR3: TGTGCCAGCAGCTTAGCGGGGCAGGGGGGCAGCTATGGCTACACCTTC. It specifies CASSLAGQGGSYGYTF. The V gene is TRBV7-2, the J gene TRBJ1-2, with 7 positions matching TRBD1. The CDR3 extends over 16 amino acids. Germline CDR1 and CDR2: SGHTA and FQGNSA. V was clipped by 0 bases and J by 4 bases; unmatched bases: 8.

This chain connects TRBV30 to TRBJ2-5, with D possibly TRBD2 on 6 matching bases. The J call could be wrong; TRBJ2-7 is a better fit for the DNA end. Germline lookup yields CDR1 GTSNPN and CDR2 SVGIG (reference sequence). This CDR3 region has 13 residues. CDR3 region: CAWSSGRPYEQYF. CDR3 DNA: TGTGCCTGGAGTTCCGGGAGACCCTACGAGCAGTACTTC.